This record looks at one T cell receptor (beta chain) sequence and its context. Profiling relied on immunoSEQ multiplex PCR, and the TCRdb table lists in-frame clones only, not all of them. The data hold about 72,000 clones, with about 95% observed a single time. This sample stems from a study of technical replicates of blood from a handful of donors. Germline values: CDR1 SGHVS, CDR2 FQNEAQ. The V and J ends lost 2 bases and 3 bases respectively, with 11 bases between them. The CDR3 is 14 residues long. The sample comprised T cells isolated from PBMCs. This chain connects TRBV7-8 to TRBJ2-7; TRBD2 is a possible D gene (6 bases). This sequence was found in a human donor in good health. CDR3 residues: CASSLFGGIYEQYF. As DNA, the CDR3 is TGTGCCAGCAGCTTATTCGGGGGAATCTACGAGCAGTACTTC. The complete variable domain, with remaining parts taken from reference TRBV7-8 and TRBJ2-7, reads GAGVSQSPRYKVAKRGQDVALRCDPISGHVSLFWYQQALGQGPEFLTYFQNEAQLDKSGLPSDRFFAERPEGSVSTLKIQRTQQEDSAVYLCASSLFGGIYEQYFGPGTRLTVT.